Listed below are T cell receptor beta chains from one sample, sequenced in a study of T-cell reconstitution after alpha-beta-depleted transplantation in children. MiXCR, applied by TCRdb to the PCR reads, yields one record per CDR3 protein. The sample includes hundreds of thousands of distinct CDR3 sequences, about 10% seen only once; the top ten take 2% to 2.5%. The sequenced sample was PBMCs, obtained before TCRalphabeta/CD19-depleted stem cell transplant. These receptors originate from a child younger than 10 with inherited bone marrow failure, due to receive a stem cell transplant. The CDR3 runs from the conserved cysteine through the conserved F or W. D genes are given only for firm matches. Clone size, where shown, is once, few, many, or a class for clones that have expanded.

cdr3_nt cdr3_aa clone_size d_call j_call v_call
TGTGCCAGCAACCCTAGGGGGGGAGGGCCATTCGAGAATGAGCAGTTCTTC CASNPRGGGPFENEQFF many NA TRBJ2-1 TRBV5-4
TGCGCCAGCAGCTTCCGGACAGCGAGCTCCTACGAGCAGTACTTC CASSFRTASSYEQYF many NA TRBJ2-7 TRBV5-1
TGTGCCACCAGTCCTCTTACCGTCCTCTCCTACAATGAGCAGTTCTTC CATSPLTVLSYNEQFF few NA TRBJ2-1 TRBV15
TGTGCCAGCACGAAAGCGGGACCGTACAATGAGCAGTTCTTC CASTKAGPYNEQFF many TRBD2 TRBJ2-1 TRBV3-1
TGTGCCAGCAGCTTCTGGGCGGGAGGGCCGCAGTTCTTC CASSFWAGGPQFF NA TRBD2 TRBJ2-1 TRBV5-6
TGCAGCGTTGAAGATGGAGGGATCCCCTCCTACAATGAGCAGTTCTTC CSVEDGGIPSYNEQFF NA NA TRBJ2-1 TRBV29-1
TGCGCCAGCAGCCAAGGGGGACTAGCGGGAGACTTCCCCCAGCCCGGGGAGCTGTTTTTT CASSQGGLAGDFPQPGELFF many TRBD2 TRBJ2-2 TRBV4-3
TGCAGTGCTAGACCCGCGTGGGGAGAGACCTACGAGCAGTACTTC CSARPAWGETYEQYF many NA TRBJ2-7 TRBV20-1
TGTGCCAGCAGCCTGGACAGGATCTCCTACGAGCAGTACTTC CASSLDRISYEQYF many TRBD1 TRBJ2-7 TRBV4-2
TGTGCCAGCAGCCCCCCAAAGGGCCTAGCGGAAGAGACCCAGTACTTC CASSPPKGLAEETQYF many TRBD2 TRBJ2-5 TRBV7-2
TGCAGTGCTCAGATAGTCGGGGAGGGCCCCTACGAGCAGTACTTC CSAQIVGEGPYEQYF few TRBD2 TRBJ2-7 TRBV20-1
TGTGCCAGCAGTTCCGGGCCCCGGGGCGAGCAGTACTTC CASSSGPRGEQYF few NA TRBJ2-7 TRBV7-2
TGTGCCACCAGCAGAGATGTGGGGCCTGTCACAGATACGCAGTATTTT CATSRDVGPVTDTQYF many NA TRBJ2-3 TRBV15
TGCAGTGCTATTCGTGGCGGGAGTTTCGAGACCCAGTACTTC CSAIRGGSFETQYF NA TRBD2 TRBJ2-5 TRBV20-1
TGCAGTGCCGAGAGCAGGCGACGTGGAGATACGCAGTATTTT CSAESRRRGDTQYF NA NA TRBJ2-3 TRBV20-1
TGCGCCAGCAGCCCCGGACAGGGGACACCCAGCTCCTACGAGCAGTACTTC CASSPGQGTPSSYEQYF few TRBD1 TRBJ2-7 TRBV5-1
TGCAGCGCCGGAGGGCTAGCGAGACAAGAGACCCAGTACTTC CSAGGLARQETQYF many NA TRBJ2-5 TRBV29-1
TGTGCCAGCAGCTTAACCGGCATCGTAAAAGAGGGAGAGCAGTACTTC CASSLTGIVKEGEQYF many NA TRBJ2-7 TRBV7-9
TGTGCCAGCAGCTTATGGAGCGGGTTACTCGGTGAGCAGTTCTTC CASSLWSGLLGEQFF many NA TRBJ2-1 TRBV7-6
TGTGCCAGCAGTTTTGCTAGCGACCGCCCCACAGATACGCAGTATTTT CASSFASDRPTDTQYF many NA TRBJ2-3 TRBV28
TGTGCCTGGAGTGTGACCCGGTGGTCCGGGGAGCTGTTTTTT CAWSVTRWSGELFF few NA TRBJ2-2 TRBV30
TGTGCCATCAGCCAAACGCGGGACGCCCTCTCCTACGAGCAGTACTTC CAISQTRDALSYEQYF many NA TRBJ2-7 TRBV10-3
TGCAGCGTTGTAAGGGGCCCGACAGGCAGCACAGATACGCAGTATTTT CSVVRGPTGSTDTQYF many NA TRBJ2-3 TRBV29-1
TGTGCCAGCAGGTCTAGCGGGACAGGGTTCTACGAGCAGTACTTC CASRSSGTGFYEQYF few NA TRBJ2-7 TRBV7-2
TGCAGTGCTAGAGAACTAGCGGGAGAGGGACGGGACACAGATACGCAGTATTTT CSARELAGEGRDTDTQYF many TRBD2 TRBJ2-3 TRBV20-1
TGCGCCAGCAACAAAGAGGCAGGGGACTACGAGCAGTACTTC CASNKEAGDYEQYF few NA TRBJ2-7 TRBV5-1
TGTGCCAGCAGCCCCCGGACAGGGGGCGAATCTAGCCCAACCAATAAGGAGACCCAGTACTTC CASSPRTGGESSPTNKETQYF NA TRBD1 TRBJ2-5 TRBV7-8
TGTGCCAGCAGTTACACCGGACTCTCAGAGGTGATCTACAATGAGCAGTTCTTC CASSYTGLSEVIYNEQFF few NA TRBJ2-1 TRBV6-5
TGTGCCAGCAGCTTCTTAGCGGGAGGGCCGTTAGAGACCCAGTACTTC CASSFLAGGPLETQYF NA TRBD2 TRBJ2-5 TRBV7-2
TGCGCCAGCAGCTTGGTCGGAACGAACACCGGGGAGCTGTTTTTT CASSLVGTNTGELFF many NA TRBJ2-2 TRBV5-1
TGCGCCAGCAGTCAATCAGGGGGCAAAAAGACCCAGTACTTC CASSQSGGKKTQYF NA TRBD1 TRBJ2-5 TRBV23-1
TGCGCCAGCAGCCAAGAAACCCCCCGGGGGCGCCGCCTAACCTATGGCTACACCTTC CASSQETPRGRRLTYGYTF many NA TRBJ1-2 TRBV4-3
TGCGCCAGCAGCCAAGATAGACTGACACGCACAGATACGCAGTATTTT CASSQDRLTRTDTQYF many NA TRBJ2-3 TRBV4-3
TGCGCCAGCAGCCAAGAGCGGGATCTTGGGGCAGATACGCAGTATTTT CASSQERDLGADTQYF many NA TRBJ2-3 TRBV4-3
TGTGCCAGCAGCTTAGTTTTCTTGGCGCTAGCGGGATCGTACAATGAGCAGTTCTTC CASSLVFLALAGSYNEQFF NA TRBD2 TRBJ2-1 TRBV11-2
TGCAGCGTTGCACGACAGCGACGGTGGGAGACCCAGTACTTC CSVARQRRWETQYF many NA TRBJ2-5 TRBV29-1
TGTGCCAGCAGCTTACGGAGAGTTCCAGATACGCAGTATTTT CASSLRRVPDTQYF NA NA TRBJ2-3 TRBV13
TGTGCCAGCAGCTTAGCGAGGACAGGGGGGGCGACCGGGGAGCTGTTTTTT CASSLARTGGATGELFF NA TRBD1 TRBJ2-2 TRBV7-2
TGCAGCGTTCCCAGGGAGAACACCGGGGAGCTGTTTTTT CSVPRENTGELFF many NA TRBJ2-2 TRBV29-1
TGTGCCAGCAGCCTCTGGGATTACGAGCAGTACTTC CASSLWDYEQYF NA NA TRBJ2-7 TRBV3-1
TGCGCCAGCAGCCAAGATAATAGGCGGACCACCGGGGAGCTGTTTTTT CASSQDNRRTTGELFF many NA TRBJ2-2 TRBV4-3
TGTGCCAGCAGCCCCAGAATAATCCCATTAGATGAGCAGTTCTTC CASSPRIIPLDEQFF many NA TRBJ2-1 TRBV4-2
TGTGCCAGCAGTCGCTCGGGGGTCCAACACTACGAGCAGTACTTC CASSRSGVQHYEQYF many NA TRBJ2-7 TRBV6-5
TGTGCCACCAGTGACCCAGACAGCTACGAGCAGTACTTC CATSDPDSYEQYF NA NA TRBJ2-7 TRBV24-1
TGCAGTGCTAGTGTGGGCCGCACAGATACGCAGTATTTT CSASVGRTDTQYF many NA TRBJ2-3 TRBV20-1
TGTGCCAGCAGTCCAAACGAGCGTGGGGGACCCACTTTCACAGATACGCAGTATTTT CASSPNERGGPTFTDTQYF many NA TRBJ2-3 TRBV27
TGTACCAGATTCCAAGGACTAGCGGTCTATTCGAACACCGGGGAGCTGTTTTTT CTRFQGLAVYSNTGELFF NA TRBD2 TRBJ2-2 TRBV3-1
TGCAGTGCTAGAGAGGAGGGAGGATATGGCTACACCTTC CSAREEGGYGYTF many NA TRBJ1-2 TRBV20-1
TGCAGTGCAACTAGCGGGCCTTACAATGAGCAGTTCTTC CSATSGPYNEQFF few TRBD2 TRBJ2-1 TRBV20-1
TGTGCCAGCAGTTCGGGCGAGCAGTACTTC CASSSGEQYF many NA TRBJ2-7 TRBV25-1
TGTGCCAGCAGCCGCGGTCGACAGGGAAGCAACGAGCAGTACTTC CASSRGRQGSNEQYF NA TRBD1 TRBJ2-7 TRBV11-2
TGTGCCAGCAGTTCGGTTGGGACAGGACCCAGTGAGCAGTTCTTC CASSSVGTGPSEQFF many TRBD1 TRBJ2-1 TRBV27